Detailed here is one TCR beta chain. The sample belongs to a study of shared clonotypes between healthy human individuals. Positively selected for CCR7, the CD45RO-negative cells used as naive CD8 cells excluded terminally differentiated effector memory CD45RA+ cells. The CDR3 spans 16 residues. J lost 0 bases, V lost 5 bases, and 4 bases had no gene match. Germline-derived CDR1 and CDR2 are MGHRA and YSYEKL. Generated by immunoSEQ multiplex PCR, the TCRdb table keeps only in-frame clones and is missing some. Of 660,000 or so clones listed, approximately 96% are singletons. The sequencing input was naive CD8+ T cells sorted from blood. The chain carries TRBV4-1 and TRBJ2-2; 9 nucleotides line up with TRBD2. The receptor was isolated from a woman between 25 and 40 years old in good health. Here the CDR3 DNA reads TGCGCCAGCAGCGCCCGACTAGCGGCGAACACCGGGGAGCTGTTTTTT. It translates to CASSARLAANTGELFF.